The clone carrying this T cell receptor (beta chain) showed up just a few times. Here immunoSEQ multiplex PCR was the method, and the copy in TCRdb shows in-frame clones only, minus some. The table has 130,000 to 150,000 clones, 80% to 85% seen once. Clinical histories supplied by participants themselves formed the basis of cohort assignment. This sample is drawn from a study of blood T cell repertoires in COVID-19. At the level of the study: Acute-phase and convalescent COVID-19 samples originated in the United States, Italy and Spain.

Germline values: CDR1 LNHDA, CDR2 SQIVND (reference sequence). The CDR3 has 17 residues. The germline V and J ends were trimmed by 4 bases and 3 bases, with 18 bases remaining between them. This sequence was found in a man aged 40-49 years with acute COVID-19. The V call is TRBV19, the J call TRBJ1-4; D unclear. The sample consisted of PBMCs or T cells enriched from blood (not recorded which). The CDR3 DNA is TGTGCCAGTAGTACCCTTCGAGATCGAGGTCCTAATGAAAAACTGTTTTTT. Translation gives CASSTLRDRGPNEKLFF. Drawing the rest from reference TRBV19 and TRBJ1-4, the complete variable domain is DGGITQSPKYLFRKEGQNVTLSCEQNLNHDAMYWYRQDPGQGLRLIYYSQIVNDFQKGDIAEGYSVSREKKESFPLTVTSAQKNPTAFYLCASSTLRDRGPNEKLFFGSGTQLSVL.